Following are 25 T cell receptor beta chains from one sample sequenced in a study of shared clonotypes between healthy human individuals (TCRdb year 2020). Library method: the immunoSEQ multiplex PCR assay. What TCRdb holds here is the immuneACCESS table cut down to in-frame rearrangements. Part of the clones is not present; checked against another copy, under half of the missing clones reflect an unresolved V gene, and the others are unexplained. The sample table contains under 1,100,000 clones; only one count was recorded for approximately 78% of them. The ten largest clones capture more than 0.55% of the sample. The sample was memory CD4+ T cells from PBMCs. The meaning of the sample's cell subset or site label: CD45RA-negative fraction. The receptors stem from a man aged 18-30 years in good health. Some clones in this sample may be carry-over from other donors' samples.

The chain carries TRBV9 and TRBJ1-5; D is ambiguous. The CDR3 spans 13 residues. CDR1 and CDR2 from the germline V gene are SGDLS and YYNGEE. Trimming stripped 0 bases from V and 4 bases from J, with 5 bases between. The CDR3 nucleotides are TGTGCCAGCAGCGTAGGGCTTAATCAGCCCCAGCATTTT. Protein product: CASSVGLNQPQHF.

This chain links TRBV6-5 with TRBJ1-5; the D gene is possibly TRBD1 (6 bases). The V gene lost 6 bases and the J gene lost 3 bases, with 12 bases spanning the gap. This CDR3 contains 14 residues. In germline, CDR1 is MNHEY, CDR2 SVGAGI. The CDR3 region is CASSKNRVNQPQHF. In DNA form, the CDR3 reads TGTGCCAGCAGCAAAAACAGGGTCAATCAGCCCCAGCATTTT.

This clone was recorded at least ten times. The DNA for the CDR3 is TGTGCCACCCAAGAGGGCAACTACAATGAGCAGTTCTTC. Protein: CATQEGNYNEQFF. This chain links TRBV28 with TRBJ2-1, with a tentative D call TRBD2 (5 bases). Trimming cost V 10 bases and J 3 bases, with 13 bases left between them. Germline V gene sequence: CDR1 MDHEN, CDR2 SYDVKM. The CDR3 spans 13 residues.

The chain recombines TRBV5-1 with TRBJ2-7; TRBD1 agrees at 7 bases. Trimming at V came to 7 bases and at J to 2 bases, leaving 6 bases not matched to a gene. Germline CDR1 reads SGHRS; CDR2 reads YFSETQ. The CDR3 is 13 residues long. The CDR3: CASGQGVPYEQYF. The CDR3, as DNA: TGCGCCAGCGGCCAGGGGGTCCCCTACGAGCAGTACTTC.

The J gene is TRBJ1-3, the V gene TRBV28; D call uncertain. CDR3 size: 14 residues. V lost 6 bases, J lost 0 bases, and 9 bases lay in between. Germline CDR1 is MDHEN and CDR2 is SYDVKM. CDR3 in amino acids: CASRSALSGNTIYF. Here the CDR3 DNA reads TGTGCCAGCAGGTCCGCACTCTCTGGAAACACCATATATTTT.

The J gene is TRBJ2-5, the V gene TRBV4-1, with no clear D. The germline gives CDR1 MGHRA, CDR2 YSYEKL. The CDR3 extends over 16 amino acids. Trimming shortened V by 4 bases and J by 5 bases, and 20 bases separated the two germline ends. In DNA, the CDR3 is TGCGCCAGCAGCCGAGTCGGTGGGCAGGTCGGGGAGACCCAGTACTTC. It is translated as CASSRVGGQVGETQYF.

The CDR3: CASSWASGSQPQHF. The CDR3 coding sequence is TGCGCCAGCAGCTGGGCCTCAGGCAGTCAGCCCCAGCATTTT. This sequence joins TRBV5-1 and TRBJ1-5; D is uncertain. CDR1 and CDR2 (germline): SGHRS, YFSETQ. Deletions cut 3 bases from V and 6 bases from J, with 13 bases between. The CDR3 sequence is 14 residues long.

This chain links TRBV5-1 with TRBJ2-7, with D maybe TRBD2 (6 bases). V dropped 1 base and J dropped 5 bases, with 13 bases sitting between them. The germline CDR1 and CDR2 sequences are SGHRS and YFSETQ. This CDR3 region has 14 residues. The CDR3 coding sequence is TGCGCCAGCAGCTTGCTCGGGAGTGGCGACGAGCAGTACTTC. This codes for CASSLLGSGDEQYF.

This chain connects TRBV5-4 to TRBJ2-1; 11 bases match TRBD2. Looked up from germline, CDR1 is SGHNT and CDR2 is YYREEE (reference sequence). After removal of 3 bases from V and 7 bases from J, the junction contained 9 bases not matched to a gene. The CDR3 consists of 16 residues. The CDR3 sequence is CASSSETSGNYNEQFF. Here the CDR3 DNA reads TGTGCCAGCAGCTCCGAGACTAGCGGGAATTATAATGAGCAGTTCTTC.

As to this clone: The DNA is left out, because the CDR3 cannot be placed on it with certainty; the CDR3 is given as TCRdb lists it. The genes are TRBV20-1 and TRBJ1-6; the table calls TRBD1, which could not be checked here. From its first to its last residue, the CDR3 has 11 amino acids. Germline values: CDR1 DFQATT, CDR2 SNEGSKA (reference sequence). CDR3 in amino acids: CSARDVGTGAF.

This clone appeared a few times. The V and J genes are TRBV30 and TRBJ2-1; 10 bases map to TRBD2. The trim removed 4 bases at V and 12 bases at J, leaving 9 bases unmatched. The CDR3 sequence is 13 residues long. CDR1 and CDR2 from the germline V gene are GTSNPN and SVGIG (reference sequence). The CDR3 sequence: CAWNQQREGVQFF. As DNA, the CDR3 is TGTGCCTGGAACCAACAGCGGGAGGGAGTGCAGTTCTTC. The entire variable domain, with the rest obtained from reference TRBV30 and TRBJ2-1, is as follows: SQTIHQWPATLVQPVGSPLSLECTVEGTSNPNLYWYRQAAGRGLQLLFYSVGIGQISSEVPQNLSASRPQDRQFILSSKKLLLSDSGFYLCAWNQQREGVQFFGPGTRLTVL.

The rearrangement joins TRBV5-1 to TRBJ2-5, with D tentatively TRBD2 (6 bases). Germline lookup yields CDR1 SGHRS and CDR2 YFSETQ. The CDR3 is made up of 14 amino acids. The ends were cut back, 4 bases at V and 1 base at J, with 11 bases in the middle. This CDR3 reads CASSGGGSQETQYF. DNA for the CDR3: TGCGCCAGCAGCGGTGGAGGGAGCCAAGAGACCCAGTACTTC.

The gene calls are TRBV29-1 and TRBJ1-5; D is unclear. This CDR3 has 13 amino acids. With 5 bases removed from V and 2 bases from J, the gap between germline ends came to 10 bases. In germline, CDR1 is SQVTM, CDR2 ANQGSEA. CDR3 loop: CSVQKGGNQPQHF. The CDR3 DNA is TGCAGCGTTCAAAAGGGTGGCAATCAGCCCCAGCATTTT.

The gene calls are TRBV4-2 and TRBJ2-2; 7 bases line up with TRBD1. The CDR3 is 15 residues long. V was pared by 4 bases and J by 5 bases, with 7 bases of the junction left unmatched. Germline V gene lookup returns CDR1 LGHNA and CDR2 YNFKEQ. The CDR3 DNA sequence: TGTGCCAGCAGCCGCCCAGGGGGAGAAACCGGGGAGCTGTTTTTT. It encodes CASSRPGGETGELFF.

The chain employs TRBV7-2 and TRBJ2-5; 7 nucleotides agree with TRBD2. V was pared by 3 bases and J by 6 bases, with 7 bases of the junction left unmatched. CDR3 length equals 14 residues. Germline V CDR1 and CDR2: SGHTA, FQGNSA. The CDR3, as DNA: TGTGCCAGCAGCTTGGGCGGGAGTCTACAGACCCAGTACTTC. Amino acid sequence: CASSLGGSLQTQYF.

Regarding this clone: This same CDR3 is encoded by further DNA sequences in the sample. J is TRBJ1-1 and V is TRBV2; D gene ambiguous. Germline-derived CDR1 and CDR2 are SNHLY and FYNNEI. The CDR3 totals 13 residues. V lost 4 bases, J lost 0 bases, and 6 bases lay in between. Here the CDR3 reads CASSVDMNTEAFF. CDR3 in DNA: TGTGCCAGCAGTGTAGATATGAACACTGAAGCTTTCTTT.

This chain joins TRBV18 and TRBJ2-2; D call uncertain. The CDR3 contains 19 residues. Trimming stripped 5 bases from V and 1 base from J, with 23 bases between. CDR1 KGHSH and CDR2 LQKENI come from the germline V gene. This CDR3 reads CASSTANPYTKQNTGELFF. CDR3 nucleotide sequence: TGTGCCAGCTCAACCGCCAATCCTTATACGAAACAGAACACCGGGGAGCTGTTTTTT.

The genes are TRBV10-2 and TRBJ2-7; 8 bases agree with TRBD1. V dropped 10 bases and J dropped 3; count of bases not matched to a gene: 8. CDR1 and CDR2 (germline): WSHSY, SAAADI. This CDR3 comprises 13 residues. In DNA form, the CDR3 reads TGCGCCACAAGCCCAGGGGGCGGCTACGAGCAGTACTTC. Residues: CATSPGGGYEQYF.

The chain is built from TRBV7-9 and TRBJ2-5, with D possibly being TRBD2 (5 bases). The CDR3 is made up of 17 amino acids. V was shortened by 0 bases and J by 0 bases, with 14 bases between the two germline ends. Germline V gene sequence: CDR1 SEHNR, CDR2 FQNEAQ (reference sequence). CDR3 amino acids: CASSLAAGGINQETQYF. Here the CDR3 DNA reads TGTGCCAGCAGCTTAGCGGCCGGAGGAATAAACCAAGAGACCCAGTACTTC.

The chain employs TRBV4-1 and TRBJ1-5; tentative D call: TRBD1 (5 bases). This CDR3 region has 15 residues. Trimming shortened V by 1 base and J by 4 bases, and 11 bases separated the two germline ends. Germline CDR1 MGHRA, CDR2 YSYEKL. CDR3 residues: CASSQGQGGNQPQHF. The DNA for the CDR3 is TGCGCCAGCAGCCAAGGGCAGGGAGGTAATCAGCCCCAGCATTTT.

The gene calls are TRBV18 and TRBJ2-7; D uncertain. CDR3 length: 13 residues. The V and J ends lost 1 base and 4 bases respectively, with 8 bases between them. The germline V gene encodes CDR1 KGHSH and CDR2 LQKENI. CDR3 nucleotides: TGTGCCAGCTCACCACGCGCCGGGTACGAGCAGTACTTC. Its protein product is CASSPRAGYEQYF.

V gene TRBV2 combines with J gene TRBJ1-4; TRBD1 aligns across 8 bases. The germline V gene encodes CDR1 SNHLY and CDR2 FYNNEI. The CDR3 loop spans 14 amino acids. Trimming cost V 4 bases and J 8 bases; bases outside gene matches: 6. In DNA form, the CDR3 reads TGTGCCAGCAGTGGGGACAGGCGGGAGGAAAAACTGTTTTTT. This translates into CASSGDRREEKLFF.

This chain links TRBV10-2 with TRBJ2-1, with D perhaps matching TRBD2 (6 bases). Deletions cut 3 bases from V and 4 bases from J, with 13 bases between. The V gene's germline CDR1 is WSHSY and CDR2 SAAADI. The CDR3 extends over 15 amino acids. CDR3 coding DNA: TGCGCCAGCAGTGATTCTGGCGGGAATTACAATGAGCAGTTCTTC. The encoded protein is CASSDSGGNYNEQFF.

CDR3 in amino acids: CASSPLKGTLTDTQYF. The CDR3 DNA follows: TGTGCCAGCAGTCCCCTCAAGGGAACACTCACAGATACGCAGTATTTT. J is TRBJ2-3 and V is TRBV27; D is undetermined. Trimming pared 5 bases from V and 2 bases from J, leaving 17 bases between. The V gene's germline CDR1 is MNHEY and CDR2 SMNVEV (reference sequence). The CDR3 sequence is 16 residues long.

This clone has ten or more counts. The same CDR3 arises from other DNA sequences in this sample as well. The chain is built from TRBV15 and TRBJ1-2, with TRBD1 identical over 9 bases. Germline trimming cut 3 bases from V and 4 bases from J; bases unmatched to any gene: 0. This CDR3 has 13 residues. CDR1 is LNHNV and CDR2 is YYDKDF in the germline V gene (reference sequence). CDR3 nucleotides: TGTGCCACCAGCAGGGACAGGGGCTATGGCTACACCTTC. It translates to CATSRDRGYGYTF.